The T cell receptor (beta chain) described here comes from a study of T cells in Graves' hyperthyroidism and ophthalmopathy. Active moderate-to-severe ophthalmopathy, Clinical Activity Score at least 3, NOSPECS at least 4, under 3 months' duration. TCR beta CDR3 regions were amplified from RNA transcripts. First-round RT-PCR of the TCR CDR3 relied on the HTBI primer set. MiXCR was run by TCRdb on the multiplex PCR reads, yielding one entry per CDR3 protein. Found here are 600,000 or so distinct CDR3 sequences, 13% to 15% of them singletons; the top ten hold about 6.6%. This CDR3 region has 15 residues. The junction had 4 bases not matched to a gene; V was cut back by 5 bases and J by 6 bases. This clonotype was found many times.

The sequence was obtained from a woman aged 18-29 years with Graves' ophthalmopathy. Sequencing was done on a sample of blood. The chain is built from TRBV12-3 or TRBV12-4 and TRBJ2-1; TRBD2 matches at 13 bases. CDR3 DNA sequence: TGTGCCAGCAGTCCGACTAGCGGGAGGTTCAATGAGCAGTTCTTC. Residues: CASSPTSGRFNEQFF.